This TCR beta chain stems from a study of blood T cell repertoires in COVID-19. Participants, about 18 to 90 years old, spanned fewer than 25 US areas. Participants' own reports of clinical history determined their cohort assignment. Germline CDR1 SGHRS, CDR2 YFSETQ. The CDR3 is made up of 19 amino acids. The V and J ends lost 0 bases and 0 bases, in that order; junction bases with no gene match: 9. The method was immunoSEQ multiplex PCR; TCRdb's version includes in-frame clones alone and lacks a portion of them. The data contain approximately 180,000 clones, approximately 89% of them singletons. The gene calls are TRBV5-1 and TRBJ2-1; 10 nucleotides align to TRBD2. The receptor's source is a man in his forties who had recovered from COVID-19. The source material was PBMCs or T cells enriched from blood (not recorded which). CDR3 residues: CASSLGSGGSLSSYNEQFF. Here the CDR3 DNA reads TGCGCCAGCAGCTTGGGTAGCGGGGGGTCTCTCAGCTCCTACAATGAGCAGTTCTTC.